Listed below are T cell receptor beta chains from one sample, sequenced in a study of blood T cell repertoires in COVID-19. The method was immunoSEQ multiplex PCR; TCRdb's version includes in-frame clones alone and lacks a portion of them. The repertoire holds a few hundred thousand clones, around 85% seen once, with roughly 8.5% in the top ten. Sequenced: PBMCs or T cells enriched from blood (not recorded which). All receptors come from a woman aged 60-70 years who had recovered from COVID-19. Each CDR3 is given with its conserved first and last residue. A D gene is named only where the DNA matches it firmly. Some rows mark clone size as missing; the rest say once, few, many or name a class of expanded clone.

NA,TRBV7-8,NA,TRBJ2-1,CASSLVTRYNEQFF,TGTGCCAGCAGCTTAGTGACTAGGTACAATGAGCAGTTCTTC
NA,TRBV5-4,NA,TRBJ1-1,CASSPDTNTEAFF,TGTGCCAGCAGCCCCGACACGAACACTGAAGCTTTCTTT
TRBD1,TRBV5-1,NA,TRBJ2-3,CASKLQGTDTQYF,TGCGCCAGCAAGTTACAGGGGACAGATACGCAGTATTTT
NA,TRBV4-1,NA,TRBJ1-1,CASSQVRQPNMNTEAFF,TGCGCCAGCAGCCAGGTTAGACAGCCAAACATGAACACTGAAGCTTTCTTT
NA,TRBV7-2,once,TRBJ1-5,CASSLGGVGNQPQHF,TGTGCCAGCAGCTTAGGGGGAGTAGGCAATCAGCCCCAGCATTTT
TRBD1,TRBV20-1,few,TRBJ1-2,CSASEGQGGYTF,TGCAGTGCTAGTGAAGGACAGGGAGGCTACACCTTC
NA,TRBV24-1,NA,TRBJ2-2,CATARGGAGTGELFF,TGTGCCACCGCTCGAGGGGGGGCGGGGACCGGGGAGCTGTTTTTT
TRBD1,TRBV4-1,NA,TRBJ1-3,CASSQRDRSSGNTIYF,TGCGCCAGCAGCCAACGGGACAGGAGCTCTGGAAACACCATATATTTT
NA,TRBV3-1/TRBV3-2,NA,TRBJ2-1,CASSQDLAGGRNEQFF,TGTGCCAGCAGCCAAGATCTGGCAGGGGGGCGGAATGAGCAGTTCTTC
NA,TRBV4-1,NA,TRBJ1-4,CASSSAVGGGEKLFF,TGCGCCAGCAGCTCAGCGGTGGGTGGCGGGGAAAAACTGTTTTTT
TRBD2,TRBV13,NA,TRBJ2-3,CASSSIRRSERGGLYF,TGTGCCAGCAGCAGCATCCGTAGGTCCGAGCGGGGGGGGCTGTATTTT
NA,TRBV6-5,NA,TRBJ1-3,CASRGGSFSGNTIYF,TGTGCCAGCAGGGGAGGAAGCTTCTCTGGAAACACCATATATTTT
NA,TRBV18,NA,TRBJ1-4,CASSLTHATNEKLFF,TGTGCCAGCTCATTGACACATGCAACTAATGAAAAACTGTTTTTT
NA,TRBV5-1,NA,TRBJ1-2,CASSFIGGSRYGYTF,TGCGCCAGCAGCTTTATCGGCGGCAGCCGCTATGGCTACACCTTC
NA,TRBV6-6,NA,TRBJ1-5,CASRPDRQSNQPQHF,TGTGCCAGCAGACCTGACAGGCAGAGCAATCAGCCCCAGCATTTT
TRBD1,TRBV7-9,once,TRBJ2-1,CASSQPTTGQGPYNEQFF,TGTGCCAGCAGCCAACCTACCACGGGACAGGGCCCCTACAATGAGCAGTTCTTC
NA,TRBV18,NA,TRBJ1-1,CASSPDFGTLNTEAFF,TGTGCCAGCTCACCTGATTTCGGGACACTGAACACTGAAGCTTTCTTT
NA,TRBV4-1,NA,TRBJ1-2,CASSQVTVASNGYTF,TGCGCCAGCAGCCAAGTTACAGTTGCTTCCAATGGCTACACCTTC
TRBD1,TRBV9,NA,TRBJ2-2,CASSVTGGSTGELFF,TGTGCCAGCAGCGTGACAGGGGGTTCAACCGGGGAGCTGTTTTTT
NA,TRBV3-1/TRBV3-2,NA,TRBJ2-3,CASSPGLMGTDTQYF,TGTGCCAGCAGCCCTGGACTAATGGGCACAGATACGCAGTATTTT
TRBD1,TRBV28,NA,TRBJ2-1,CASSQGAVEQFF,TGTGCCAGCAGCCAGGGGGCGGTTGAGCAGTTCTTC
NA,TRBV19,NA,TRBJ2-5,CASSIEPSRGETQYF,TGTGCCAGTAGTATAGAACCGAGTCGTGGTGAGACCCAGTACTTC
TRBD1,TRBV6-5,once,TRBJ1-4,CASSYTTTGGQEKLFF,TGTGCCAGCAGTTACACTACGACAGGGGGGCAGGAAAAACTGTTTTTT
NA,TRBV5-4,NA,TRBJ1-5,CASSSSTDSNQPQHF,TGTGCCAGCAGCTCCTCGACAGATAGCAATCAGCCCCAGCATTTT
NA,TRBV5-1,NA,TRBJ1-6,CASSLGDSYNSPLHF,TGCGCCAGCAGCTTGGGAGACTCCTATAATTCACCCCTCCACTTT
NA,TRBV3-1/TRBV3-2,NA,TRBJ2-7,CASSLGQLSRGQYF,TGTGCCAGCAGCTTGGGACAACTCTCGAGGGGGCAGTACTTC
NA,TRBV18,NA,TRBJ1-1,CASSQSRGNTEAFF,TGTGCCAGCTCACAAAGCAGGGGCAACACTGAAGCTTTCTTT
NA,TRBV5-8,NA,TRBJ2-4,CASTEREIQYF,TGTGCCAGCACCGAAAGGGAGATTCAGTACTTC
TRBD1,TRBV3-1/TRBV3-2,NA,TRBJ2-7,CASSRRLGQGSSYEQYF,TGTGCCAGCAGCCGCCGCCTCGGACAGGGGTCATCTTACGAGCAGTACTTC
TRBD2,TRBV4-2,NA,TRBJ2-3,CASSQVGGAGDTQYF,TGTGCCAGCAGCCAAGTCGGGGGGGCCGGGGATACGCAGTATTTT
NA,TRBV3-1/TRBV3-2,NA,TRBJ1-1,CASSQSVATNTEAFF,TGTGCCAGCAGCCAATCCGTGGCAACGAACACTGAAGCTTTCTTT
NA,TRBV9,NA,TRBJ1-6,CASSLGGQVGNSPLHF,TGTGCCAGCAGCCTAGGGGGGCAGGTGGGAAATTCACCCCTCCACTTT
TRBD2,TRBV3-1/TRBV3-2,NA,TRBJ2-1,CASSQVSGSSYNEQFF,TGTGCCAGCAGCCAAGTGAGCGGGAGCTCCTACAATGAGCAGTTCTTC
TRBD1,TRBV5-1,NA,TRBJ1-4,CASSLGQGNEKLFF,TGCGCCAGCAGCCTAGGACAGGGGAATGAAAAACTGTTTTTT
TRBD1,TRBV27,NA,TRBJ2-5,CASGRDRKETQYF,TGTGCCAGCGGTCGGGACAGAAAAGAGACCCAGTACTTC
NA,TRBV4-2,NA,TRBJ1-5,CASSQGGTPTGPQHF,TGTGCCAGCAGCCAAGGCGGGACCCCGACCGGGCCCCAGCATTTT
TRBD1,TRBV4-1,NA,TRBJ2-7,CASSQGTGVTEQYF,TGCGCCAGCAGCCAGGGGACAGGGGTGACCGAGCAGTACTTC
TRBD2,TRBV7-2,NA,TRBJ2-1,CASSPWTSGEQFF,TGTGCCAGCAGCCCGTGGACTAGCGGGGAGCAGTTCTTC
NA,TRBV13,NA,TRBJ2-4,CASSPDRFQAKNIQYF,TGTGCCAGCAGCCCCGACAGGTTCCAAGCCAAAAACATTCAGTACTTC
TRBD2,TRBV14,NA,TRBJ2-3,CASSLTVGGGTDTQYF,TGTGCCAGCAGCTTAACTGTGGGGGGGGGCACAGATACGCAGTATTTT
NA,TRBV7-9,once,TRBJ2-6,CASSLFSPLSGANVLTF,TGTGCCAGCAGCTTATTCTCCCCTCTCTCTGGGGCCAACGTCCTGACTTTC
TRBD1,TRBV7-2,NA,TRBJ1-2,CASSRDRGGLYGYTF,TGTGCCAGCAGCCGGGACAGGGGGGGACTCTATGGCTACACCTTC
NA,TRBV4-1,few,TRBJ1-4,CASSQLRGSNEKLFF,TGCGCCAGCAGCCAATTGCGAGGAAGTAATGAAAAACTGTTTTTT
NA,TRBV14,NA,TRBJ2-5,CASSQGTGETQYF,TGTGCCAGCAGCCAAGGAACAGGGGAGACCCAGTACTTC
NA,TRBV27,NA,TRBJ2-1,CASSLGGNSDLEQFF,TGTGCCAGCAGTTTAGGGGGGAACAGTGACCTTGAGCAGTTCTTC
TRBD1,TRBV5-6,NA,TRBJ2-7,CASSTPGQGAYEQYF,TGTGCCAGCAGCACCCCGGGACAGGGTGCCTACGAGCAGTACTTC
NA,TRBV3-1/TRBV3-2,NA,TRBJ1-5,CASSQEGGANQPQHF,TGTGCCAGCAGCCAAGAGGGGGGGGCCAATCAGCCCCAGCATTTT
NA,TRBV7-9,NA,TRBJ2-7,CASSLGGLGEQYF,TGTGCCAGCAGCTTAGGGGGGCTCGGCGAGCAGTACTTC
NA,TRBV6-5,once,TRBJ2-2,CASSYEAGSAGELFF,TGTGCCAGCAGTTACGAGGCAGGGTCGGCCGGGGAGCTGTTTTTT
NA,TRBV15,NA,TRBJ1-2,CATSRVDTEVDYGYTF,TGTGCCACCAGCAGAGTAGATACGGAGGTAGATTATGGCTACACCTTC
NA,TRBV18,NA,TRBJ2-4,CASSPSLGRGLAKNIQYF,TGTGCCAGCTCACCTTCTCTAGGACGGGGACTAGCCAAAAACATTCAGTACTTC
TRBD1,TRBV19,NA,TRBJ2-2,CASSKTGGNGELFF,TGTGCCAGTAGTAAGACAGGGGGCAACGGGGAGCTGTTTTTT
NA,TRBV19,NA,TRBJ1-2,CASSIVGGKTGYTF,TGTGCCAGTAGTATAGTGGGCGGGAAGACGGGCTACACCTTC
NA,TRBV10-2,NA,TRBJ2-6,CASSVGASGANVLTF,TGCGCCAGCAGTGTGGGGGCATCTGGGGCCAACGTCCTGACTTTC
TRBD1,TRBV24-1,NA,TRBJ1-2,CATSAADRVDGYTF,TGTGCCACCAGTGCCGCTGACAGGGTGGATGGCTACACCTTC